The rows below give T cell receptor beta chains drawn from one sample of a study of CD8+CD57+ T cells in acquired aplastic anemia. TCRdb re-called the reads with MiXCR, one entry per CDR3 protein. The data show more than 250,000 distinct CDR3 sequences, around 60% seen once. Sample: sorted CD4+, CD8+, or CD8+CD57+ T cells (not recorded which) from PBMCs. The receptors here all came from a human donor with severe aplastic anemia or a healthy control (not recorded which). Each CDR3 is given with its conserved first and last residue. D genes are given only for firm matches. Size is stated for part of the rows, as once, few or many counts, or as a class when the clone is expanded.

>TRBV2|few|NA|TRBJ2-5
TGTGCCAGCAGTTTTACAGGAGGGGAGACCCAGTACTTC
CASSFTGGETQYF
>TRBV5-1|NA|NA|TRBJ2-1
TGCGCCAGCAGCTTGGCGCGAACCGCCACAATGTTTGGGCAGTTCTTC
CASSLARTATMFGQFF
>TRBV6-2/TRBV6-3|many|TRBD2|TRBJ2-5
TGTGCCAGCAGTCATACCGGGACTAGCGGGGACTTACAAGAGACCCAGTACTTC
CASSHTGTSGDLQETQYF
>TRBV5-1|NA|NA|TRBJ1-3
TGCGCCAGCAGCTTGGCCGGTGGGACTGGAAACACCATATATTTT
CASSLAGGTGNTIYF
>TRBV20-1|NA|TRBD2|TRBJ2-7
TGCAGTGCTAGCGCGTCCCCCTCCGGGAGGTACGAGCAGTACTTC
CSASASPSGRYEQYF
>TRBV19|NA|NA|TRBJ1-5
TGTGCCAGTAGTTACCCCCGGAGGCCCCAGCATTTT
CASSYPRRPQHF
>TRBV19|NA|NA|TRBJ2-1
TGTGCCAGTAGTGTTCCCGGGACGGACTACAATGAGCAGTTCTTC
CASSVPGTDYNEQFF
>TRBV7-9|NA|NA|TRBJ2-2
TGTGTCAGCAGCTGGGGCATCCTGAACACCGGGGAGCTGTCTTTT
CVSSWGILNTGELSF
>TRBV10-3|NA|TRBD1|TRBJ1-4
TGTGCCATCAGTCAAGGGACAGGGGGTGAAAAACTGTTTTTT
CAISQGTGGEKLFF
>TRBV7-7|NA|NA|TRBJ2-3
TGTGCTAGCAGCTCCTCGGGGTACACAGATACGCAGTATTTT
CASSSSGYTDTQYF
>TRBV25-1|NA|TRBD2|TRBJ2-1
TGTGCCAGCAGTGAAGGACTAGCGGGGGGTCGTATCTCTTACAATGAGCAGTTCTTC
CASSEGLAGGRISYNEQFF
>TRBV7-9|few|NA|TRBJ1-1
TGTGCCAGCAGCTTGCAGCCGAACACTGAAGCTTTCTTT
CASSLQPNTEAFF
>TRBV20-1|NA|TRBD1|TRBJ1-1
TGCAGTGCTAAAGGGACAGCGAACACTGAAGCTTTCTTT
CSAKGTANTEAFF
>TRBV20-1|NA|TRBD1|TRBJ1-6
TGCAGTGCTAGAGAGCAGGGACAGGGGAATTCACCCCTCCACTTT
CSAREQGQGNSPLHF
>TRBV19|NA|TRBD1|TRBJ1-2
TGTGCCAGCAGCCAAGGACAGGGGCATGGCTACACCTTC
CASSQGQGHGYTF
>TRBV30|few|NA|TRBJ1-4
TGTGCCATCATACCAGGGCAGCTTAATGAAAAACTGTTTTTT
CAIIPGQLNEKLFF
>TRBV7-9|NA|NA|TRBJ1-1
TGTGCCAGCAGCCTAGGGAGCAGTCGGGTCACTGAAGCTTTCTTT
CASSLGSSRVTEAFF
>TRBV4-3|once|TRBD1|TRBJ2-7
TGCGCCAGCAGCCAAGTCCGGGACAGGCGGTACGAGCAGTACTTC
CASSQVRDRRYEQYF
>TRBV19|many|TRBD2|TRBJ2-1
TGTGCCAGTAGTATCATCCACCTAGCGGGGGGCTACAATGAGCAGTTCTTC
CASSIIHLAGGYNEQFF
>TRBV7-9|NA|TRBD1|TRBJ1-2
TGTGCCAGCAGCCATGGGACAGGGGACGGCTACACCTTC
CASSHGTGDGYTF
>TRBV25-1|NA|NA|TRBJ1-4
TGTGCCAGCAGCGTGAGGGGCTGGGTGTTTTTT
CASSVRGWVFF
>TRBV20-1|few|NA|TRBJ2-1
TGCAGTGCTTCTAACCCAGGGAGCTCCTACAATGAGCAGTTCTTC
CSASNPGSSYNEQFF
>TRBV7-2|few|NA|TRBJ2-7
TGTGCCAGCAGATGGGCGACAGACACTTATTACGAGCAGTACTTC
CASRWATDTYYEQYF
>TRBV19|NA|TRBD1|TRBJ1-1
TGTGCCAGTAGTTCAGGGGGCGCGAACACTGAAGCTTTCTTT
CASSSGGANTEAFF
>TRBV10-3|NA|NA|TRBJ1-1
TGTGCCATCACTGCGCGCAGCCCTGATACTGAAGCTTTCTTT
CAITARSPDTEAFF
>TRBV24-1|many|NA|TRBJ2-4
TGTGCCACACTTCCCGAGCTGGCCAAAAACATTCAGTACTTC
CATLPELAKNIQYF
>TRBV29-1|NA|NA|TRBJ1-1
TGCAGCGTTTGGAAGAACACTGAAGCTTTCTTT
CSVWKNTEAFF
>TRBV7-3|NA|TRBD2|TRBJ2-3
TGTGCCAGCAGCTTATGGGGACTAGCGGACAATGAGCAGTATTTT
CASSLWGLADNEQYF
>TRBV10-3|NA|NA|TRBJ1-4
TGTGCCATCAGCGTGAACCTTGAAAAACTGTTTTTT
CAISVNLEKLFF
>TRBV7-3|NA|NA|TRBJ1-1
TGTGCCAGCAGCTCCGAACCTGGGGCAGGGGAGAACACTGAAGCTTTCTTT
CASSSEPGAGENTEAFF
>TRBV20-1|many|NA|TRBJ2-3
TGCAGTGCTAGAACGTATTCGTGGGCAGATACGCAGTATTTT
CSARTYSWADTQYF
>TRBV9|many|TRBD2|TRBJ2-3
TGTGCCAGCAGCTTTACTAGCGGGGCCACAGATACGCAGTATTTT
CASSFTSGATDTQYF
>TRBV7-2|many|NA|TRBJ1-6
TGTGCCAGCAGCTTAAAGGTCGGGGGCGGTTCACCCCTCCACTTT
CASSLKVGGGSPLHF
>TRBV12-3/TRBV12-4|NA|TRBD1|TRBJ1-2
TGTGCCAGCAGTCGACGGACAGGGAGGGATTTCTATGGCTACACCTTC
CASSRRTGRDFYGYTF
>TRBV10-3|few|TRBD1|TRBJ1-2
TGTGCCATCAGTGGGACAGGGGACAACTATGGCTACACCTTC
CAISGTGDNYGYTF
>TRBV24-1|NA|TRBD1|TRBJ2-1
TGTGCCACCAGTGACCCGGGACAGGGGGCATGGAATGAGCAGTTCTTC
CATSDPGQGAWNEQFF
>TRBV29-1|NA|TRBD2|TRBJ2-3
TGCAGCGTCCGACTAGCGGGGGGCACAGATACGCAGTATTTT
CSVRLAGGTDTQYF
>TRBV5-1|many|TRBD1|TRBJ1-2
TGCGCCAGCAGCCCCCCGACAGGGAGTCTTGGCTACACCTTC
CASSPPTGSLGYTF
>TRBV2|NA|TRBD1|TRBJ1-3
TGTGCCAGCAGTGAAAGTCGGGGACAGATCATCTCGCCCGACTATTTT
CASSESRGQIISPDYF
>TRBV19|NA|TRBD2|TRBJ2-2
TGTGCCAGCAGCTTACGGGGGGACACCGGGGAGCTGTTTTTT
CASSLRGDTGELFF